The 11 T cell receptor beta chains listed next were all sequenced from one sample in a study of blood T cell repertoires in COVID-19. Here immunoSEQ multiplex PCR was the method, and the copy in TCRdb shows in-frame clones only, minus some. Here the sample spans tens of thousands of clones, less than 80% being singletons. Sequenced input: peripheral blood. The origin of the receptors is a human donor in a cohort sampled during active COVID-19.

This chain links TRBV7-3 with TRBJ2-1, with D possibly being TRBD1 (6 bases). Germline-derived CDR1 and CDR2 are SGHTA and FQGTGA. Trimming pared 2 bases from V and 0 bases from J, leaving 11 bases between. The CDR3 length is 16 residues. CDR3: CASSLGGHFSYNEQFF. CDR3 DNA sequence: TGTGCCAGCAGCTTAGGGGGACATTTCTCCTACAATGAGCAGTTCTTC. The variable domain in full, completed from reference TRBV7-3 and TRBJ2-1, reads GAGVSQTPSNKVTEKGKYVELRCDPISGHTALYWYRQSLGQGPEFLIYFQGTGAADDSGLPNDRFFAVRPEGSVSTLKIQRTERGDSAVYLCASSLGGHFSYNEQFFGPGTRLTVL.

The chain joins TRBV24-1 to TRBJ2-7; tentative D call: TRBD2 (6 bases). The V end was cut by 1 base, the J end by 0 bases, with 6 bases between. Germline CDR1 KGHDR, CDR2 SFDVKD. The CDR3 length is 14 residues. As DNA, the CDR3 is TGTGCCACCAGTGATTTCGGGGGCTCCTACGAGCAGTACTTC. This sequence encodes CATSDFGGSYEQYF.

The gene calls are TRBV9 and TRBJ1-1; tentative D call: TRBD1 (6 bases). Germline CDR1 reads SGDLS; CDR2 reads YYNGEE. The CDR3 runs 15 residues. Trimming took off 0 bases at V and 1 base at J, with 10 bases between the two ends. CDR3 bases: TGTGCCAGCAGCGTAGCTCTCAGGGGGAACACTGAAGCTTTCTTT. Protein sequence: CASSVALRGNTEAFF.

The chain uses TRBV9 and TRBJ1-2; tentatively, D is TRBD1 (5 bases). Trimming left V 4 bases short and J 8 bases short, with 15 bases between. CDR1 and CDR2 (germline): SGDLS, YYNGEE. The CDR3 is 13 amino acids. The CDR3 nucleotides read TGTGCCAGCAGCAAACCGACAGTCTACGGCTACACCTTC. It is translated as CASSKPTVYGYTF.

This clone occurred once. This sequence joins TRBV19 and TRBJ2-6; no reliable D call. Germline CDR1 and CDR2: LNHDA and SQIVND (reference sequence). V shed 7 bases and J shed 4 bases, with 5 bases lying between them. The CDR3 has 12 amino acids. The CDR3 reads CASNGGANVLTF. The CDR3, as DNA: TGTGCCAGTAACGGGGGGGCCAACGTCCTGACTTTC. The full variable domain, in which reference TRBV19 and TRBJ2-6 provide the parts outside the CDR3, is DGGITQSPKYLFRKEGQNVTLSCEQNLNHDAMYWYRQDPGQGLRLIYYSQIVNDFQKGDIAEGYSVSREKKESFPLTVTSAQKNPTAFYLCASNGGANVLTFGAGSRLTVL.

CDR3 sequence: CSVEEGSAVAFF. CDR3 coding DNA: TGCAGCGTTGAAGAGGGTTCGGCGGTAGCTTTCTTT. The chain has TRBV29-1 and TRBJ1-1; D gene ambiguous. The CDR3 consists of 12 residues. Trimming left V 0 bases short and J 10 bases short, with 12 bases between. Germline V gene data show CDR1 as SQVTM and CDR2 as ANQGSEA.

This sequence joins TRBV9 and TRBJ2-7; D gene ambiguous. Germline CDR1 reads SGDLS; CDR2 reads YYNGEE. With 0 bases removed from V and 3 bases from J, the gap between germline ends came to 7 bases. This CDR3 region has 13 residues. DNA for the CDR3: TGTGCCAGCAGCGTAGGGCCCAACTACGAGCAGTACTTC. This codes for CASSVGPNYEQYF. Combining the CDR3 with reference TRBV9 and TRBJ2-7 gives the whole variable domain DSGVTQTPKHLITATGQRVTLRCSPRSGDLSVYWYQQSLDQGLQFLIQYYNGEERAKGNILERFSAQQFPDLHSELNLSSLELGDSALYFCASSVGPNYEQYFGPGTRLTVT.

This clone was recorded a few times. The chain couples TRBV6-6 to TRBJ2-1, with D possibly being TRBD2 (5 bases). This CDR3 comprises 13 residues. Germline V gene data show CDR1 as MNHNY and CDR2 as SVGAGI (reference sequence). The V and J ends lost 2 bases and 3 bases respectively, with 5 bases between them. The CDR3 nucleotides read TGTGCCAGCAGTTACCGGGACTACAATGAGCAGTTCTTC. This codes for CASSYRDYNEQFF.

The chain uses TRBV5-4 and TRBJ2-1; 8 bases align to TRBD2. The ends lost 4 bases at V and 10 bases at J; junction bases unmatched: 10. This CDR3 spans 14 amino acids. CDR1 and CDR2 (germline): SGHNT, YYREEE (reference sequence). CDR3 in amino acids: CASSLGGGKVEQFF. CDR3 in DNA: TGTGCCAGCAGCCTCGGGGGGGGCAAAGTGGAGCAGTTCTTC.

V and J are TRBV27 and TRBJ2-3; maybe TRBD2 (5 bases). Trimming removed 5 bases at V and 4 bases at J, with 16 bases between. Germline V lookup: CDR1 MNHEY, CDR2 SMNVEV (reference sequence). This CDR3 is 15 amino acids long. The CDR3 bases are TGTGCCAGCAGTGCTACCCTCTCCGGGGCAGATACGCAGTATTTT. Its protein is CASSATLSGADTQYF.

This chain uses TRBV7-2 with TRBJ1-5; D not certain. The germline V and J ends were trimmed by 5 bases and 10 bases, with 24 bases remaining between them. Looked up from germline, CDR1 is SGHTA and CDR2 is FQGNSA. This CDR3 spans 16 amino acids. In DNA, the CDR3 is TGTGCCAGCAGCCCCGACCGATCGGTCGGAGGGCGCCCCCAGCATTTT. Its protein is CASSPDRSVGGRPQHF.